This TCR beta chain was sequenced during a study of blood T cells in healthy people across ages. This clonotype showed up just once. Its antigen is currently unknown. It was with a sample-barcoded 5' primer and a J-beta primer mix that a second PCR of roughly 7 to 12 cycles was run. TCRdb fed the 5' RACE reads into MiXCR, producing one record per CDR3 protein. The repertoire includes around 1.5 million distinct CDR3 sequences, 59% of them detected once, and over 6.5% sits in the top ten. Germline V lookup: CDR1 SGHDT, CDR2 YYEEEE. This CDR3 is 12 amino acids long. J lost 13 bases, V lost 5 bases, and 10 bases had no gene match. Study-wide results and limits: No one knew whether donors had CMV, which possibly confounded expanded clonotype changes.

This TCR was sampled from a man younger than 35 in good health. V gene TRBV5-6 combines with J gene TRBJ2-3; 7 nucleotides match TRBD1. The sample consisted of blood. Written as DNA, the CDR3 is TGTGCCAGCAGTTGGGGGACAGACGTAAAGTATTTT. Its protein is CASSWGTDVKYF.